The entry below gives a single T cell receptor beta chain sequence along with its context. The entry originates in a study of identifying expanded T cells in peripheral blood. Sequencing used immunoSEQ multiplex PCR; TCRdb keeps in-frame clones, though not all of them. The table lists 100,000 to 110,000 clones, 88% of them singletons, with about 5.9% in the top ten. During the collection period, no donor immune events like infections were recorded. Trimming cost V 5 bases and J 6 bases, with 13 bases left between them. Germline V gene sequence: CDR1 MNHEY, CDR2 SVGAGI. This CDR3 spans 13 amino acids. V and J are TRBV6-5 and TRBJ1-1, with D possibly being TRBD1 (6 bases). The TCR originated in a person aged 18 to 75 in good health. The sample was blood. The CDR3 loop reads CASSPTGTPEAFF. CDR3 nucleotides: TGTGCCAGCAGTCCAACAGGGACCCCTGAAGCTTTCTTT.